The 20 T cell receptor beta chains below all came from one sample that was sequenced in a study of T cell repertoires in cytomegalovirus infection. MiXCR, applied by TCRdb to the reads, yields one record per CDR3 protein. Found here are about 700,000 distinct CDR3 sequences, 30% to 35% of them singletons; the top ten hold roughly 20%. These receptors have no known antigen. Material: cultured PBMCs, obtained from culture after CMV antigen stimulation. These TCRs come from a human donor in good health (CMV status not recorded). Some clones in this sample may be carry-over from other donors' samples.

The table lists this clonotype with a few counts. The rearrangement links TRBV7-2 to TRBJ2-1, with 10 bases matching TRBD2. The CDR3 is 15 amino acids. The V gene end was trimmed by 5 bases and the J gene end by 8 bases; junction bases not matched to a gene: 9. Germline assignment: CDR1 SGHTA and CDR2 FQGNSA. CDR3 region: CASSPGSGGAHEQFF. The CDR3 coding sequence is TGTGCCAGCAGCCCCGGCAGCGGGGGGGCCCATGAGCAGTTCTTC. Looking up the rest from reference TRBV7-2 and TRBJ2-1 gives the full variable domain: GAGVSQSPSNKVTEKGKDVELRCDPISGHTALYWYRQSLGQGLEFLIYFQGNSAPDKSGLPSDRFSAERTGGSVSTLTIQRTQQEDSAVYLCASSPGSGGAHEQFFGPGTRLTVL.

The chain joins TRBV6-1 to TRBJ1-6, with D perhaps TRBD1 (6 bases). The V end was cut by 6 bases, the J end by 2 bases, with 8 bases between. The CDR3 consists of 14 residues. Germline V gene sequence: CDR1 MNHNS, CDR2 SASEGT. The chain's CDR3 is CASRAGAYNSPLHF. CDR3 bases: TGTGCCAGCAGGGCAGGGGCCTATAATTCACCCCTCCACTTT.

The chain employs TRBV20-1 and TRBJ2-3, with TRBD1 as a possible D gene (5 bases). The CDR3 contains 14 residues. CDR1 DFQATT and CDR2 SNEGSKA come from the germline V gene (reference sequence). The V gene lost 6 bases and the J gene lost 2 bases, with 15 bases spanning the gap. The DNA of the CDR3 is TGCAGTGCCAACGGACAATCCGCCACAGATACGCAGTATTTT. Its translation: CSANGQSATDTQYF.

About this clonotype: The junction and the germline gene differ at one end; a read error may be behind it. V gene TRBV4-1 combines with J gene TRBJ1-1; no definite D call. Germline V lookup: CDR1 MGHRA, CDR2 YSYEKL. There are 11 residues in the CDR3. The CDR3 loop is CASSQDGSRSF. CDR3 coding DNA: TGCGCCAGCAGCCAAGATGGTTCCAGAAGCTTT.

V usage is TRBV2 and J usage is TRBJ1-5; tentative D call: TRBD1 (6 bases). Trimming removed 4 bases from V and 8 bases from J, with 12 bases in between. This CDR3 spans 13 amino acids. From germline, CDR1 is SNHLY and CDR2 FYNNEI. In DNA form, the CDR3 reads TGTGCCAGCAGTGTACAGGGTCGTGAGCCCCAGCATTTT. Protein product: CASSVQGREPQHF.

This chain connects TRBV5-4 to TRBJ2-3, with TRBD2 matching over 12 bases. With V trimmed by 4 bases and J by 6 bases, 9 bases remained unmatched. Per the germline V gene, CDR1 is SGHNT and CDR2 is YYREEE (reference sequence). CDR3 length equals 16 residues. CDR3 coding DNA: TGTGCCAGCAGCATTCGACTAGCGGGGGTTGGTGATACGCAGTATTTT. This sequence encodes CASSIRLAGVGDTQYF.

The table lists this clonotype with many counts. This chain links TRBV7-6 with TRBJ1-6; possibly TRBD1 for D (5 bases). V lost 1 base and J 1 base, leaving 5 bases between the germline ends. CDR3 length: 15 amino acids. Germline assignment: CDR1 SGHVS and CDR2 FNYEAQ. Written as DNA, the CDR3 is TGTGCCAGCAGCTTAGAGGGGTCCTATAATTCACCCCTCCACTTT. Translating gives CASSLEGSYNSPLHF.

This clonotype was found once. The CDR3 region is CSVLPGAKNIQYF. CDR3 bases: TGCAGCGTTCTACCTGGGGCCAAAAACATTCAGTACTTC. The V and J genes are TRBV29-1 and TRBJ2-4; D call uncertain. Looked up from germline, CDR1 is SQVTM and CDR2 is ANQGSEA. This CDR3 has 13 amino acids. V lost 5 bases, J lost 1 base, and 9 bases lay in between.

This rearrangement joins TRBV4-1 to TRBJ1-1, with a weak D call TRBD1 (6 bases). There are 15 residues in the CDR3. CDR1 MGHRA and CDR2 YSYEKL come from the germline V gene. V dropped 4 bases and J dropped 6 bases, with 18 bases sitting between them. The CDR3 sequence is CASSLDPQGKAEAFF. CDR3 bases: TGCGCCAGCAGCCTCGACCCTCAGGGGAAGGCTGAAGCTTTCTTT.

The V and J genes are TRBV6-1 and TRBJ1-1; D is unresolved. V shed 6 bases and J shed 3 bases, with 11 bases lying between them. Germline-derived CDR1 and CDR2 are MNHNS and SASEGT. The CDR3 contains 13 residues. The CDR3 DNA sequence: TGTGCCAGCAGGGCGGGGAGGCACACTGAAGCTTTCTTT. It codes for CASRAGRHTEAFF.

This clonotype was counted many times. V gene TRBV4-1 combines with J gene TRBJ1-4; D is possibly TRBD1 (6 bases). Germline loops: CDR1 MGHRA, CDR2 YSYEKL. V was clipped by 0 bases and J by 8 bases, with 19 bases between them. The CDR3 sequence is 17 residues long. DNA for the CDR3: TGCGCCAGCAGCCAAGATCGGTCCGGGGGCGTAGAGGAAAAACTGTTTTTT. Its translation: CASSQDRSGGVEEKLFF.

This chain connects TRBV7-2 to TRBJ2-1, with 8 bases aligning to TRBD2. Germline trimming cut 5 bases from V and 6 bases from J; bases unmatched to any gene: 21. This CDR3 is built from 19 residues. Germline CDR1 SGHTA, CDR2 FQGNSA. CDR3 protein: CASSPWVGAGGPPSNEQFF. CDR3 nucleotides: TGTGCCAGCAGCCCCTGGGTGGGGGCGGGAGGCCCCCCCTCCAATGAGCAGTTCTTC.

This chain connects TRBV6-1 to TRBJ1-6; 8 bases are a match to TRBD1. The germline gives CDR1 MNHNS, CDR2 SASEGT. V was pared by 3 bases and J by 5 bases, with 3 bases of the junction left unmatched. The CDR3 contains 15 residues. The CDR3 coding sequence is TGTGCCAGCAGTGAGAACAGGGGGAATAATTCACCCCTCCACTTT. Amino acid sequence: CASSENRGNNSPLHF.

This clonotype was counted between two and nine times. V usage is TRBV5-4 and J usage is TRBJ2-3; D is ambiguous. The CDR3 has 15 residues. Looked up from germline, CDR1 is SGHNT and CDR2 is YYREEE (reference sequence). The V and J ends lost 0 bases and 5 bases respectively, with 13 bases between them. This CDR3 is CASSLDGVWVDTQYF. The DNA of the CDR3 is TGTGCCAGCAGCTTGGATGGCGTTTGGGTAGATACGCAGTATTTT.

This clonotype was detected ten times or more. V usage is TRBV7-2 and J usage is TRBJ2-6; D might be TRBD2 (5 bases). Germline values: CDR1 SGHTA, CDR2 FQGNSA. The CDR3 totals 15 residues. Trimming removed 1 base at V and 4 bases at J, with 8 bases between. The CDR3 DNA sequence: TGTGCCAGCAGCTTAGGGGGAGCCGGGGCCAACGTCCTGACTTTC. Translated, it gives CASSLGGAGANVLTF.

This clonotype was observed a handful of times. The genes are TRBV6-5 and TRBJ1-6; weak D call: TRBD1 (6 bases). Germline values: CDR1 MNHEY, CDR2 SVGAGI. V was cut by 1 base and J by 7 bases, with 11 bases left in between. This CDR3 region has 15 residues. As DNA, the CDR3 is TGTGCCAGCAGTTACTACAGGGAAGGGAATTCACCCCTCCACTTT. Residues: CASSYYREGNSPLHF.

V is TRBV18 and J is TRBJ2-7, with D tentatively TRBD1 (5 bases). Germline CDR1 reads KGHSH; CDR2 reads LQKENI. This CDR3 comprises 12 residues. V was cut by 6 bases and J by 6 bases, with 12 bases left in between. The CDR3 nucleotides are TGTGCCAGCTCCCCAGACAGTTCCGAGCAGTACTTC. Translated, it gives CASSPDSSEQYF.

The chain's CDR3 is CASSTKPNEKLFF. CDR3 sequence (DNA): TGTGCCAGCTCGACGAAGCCTAATGAAAAACTGTTTTTT. This chain connects TRBV7-2 to TRBJ1-4; the D is unclear. The CDR3 runs 13 residues. Trimming removed 8 bases from V and 3 bases from J, with 10 bases in between. Germline V gene sequence: CDR1 SGHTA, CDR2 FQGNSA.

V is TRBV6-2 or TRBV6-3 and J is TRBJ2-7; 7 bases agree with TRBD2. Germline V gene lookup returns CDR1 MNHEY and CDR2 SVGEGT. V gave up 2 bases and J gave up 4 bases; unmatched junction bases: 2. The CDR3 runs to 13 residues. The CDR3 loop is CASSYDGRYEQYV. The CDR3, as DNA: TGTGCCAGCAGTTACGACGGGAGGTACGAGCAGTACGTC.

This clonotype has just a few counts. The V call is TRBV12-3 or TRBV12-4, the J call TRBJ2-1, with D tentatively TRBD1 (5 bases). V lost 3 bases, J lost 12 bases, and 9 bases lay in between. The CDR3 extends over 11 amino acids. In DNA, the CDR3 is TGTGCCAGCAGTTTTGGGGCAGGGCAGTTCTTC. Translating it yields CASSFGAGQFF.